Following are 9 T cell receptor beta chains from one sample sequenced in a study of T cells expressing NK-cell markers. TCRdb re-called the 5' RACE reads and shows each CDR3 protein once, DNA omitted. Found here are a few hundred thousand distinct CDR3 sequences; the top ten clones hold 5% to 5.5%. The sample taken for sequencing was blood T cells: a sorted CD56 or NKG2C T cell subset, CD4+ or CD8+ T cells, or bulk PBMC T cells (not recorded which). These receptor sequences come from a man aged 18 to 70 in good health.

This chain joins TRBV28 and TRBJ2-6; TCRdb indicates TRBD1, and absent DNA this call remains unverified. Germline loops: CDR1 MDHEN, CDR2 SYDVKM. CDR3 length: 15 amino acids. The CDR3 protein is CASRGGDSGANVLTF.

CDR3 residues: CASSAAPSGYQETQYF. The chain links TRBV5-1 to TRBJ2-5; without DNA, the TCRdb call of TRBD2 cannot be checked. Germline CDR1 is SGHRS and CDR2 is YFSETQ. There are 16 residues in the CDR3. Complete variable domain (other parts from reference TRBV5-1 and TRBJ2-5): KAGVTQTPRYLIKTRGQQVTLSCSPISGHRSVSWYQQTPGQGLQFLFEYFSETQRNKGNFPGRFSGRQFSNSRSEMNVSTLELGDSALYLCASSAAPSGYQETQYFGPGTRLLVL.

V is TRBV12-5 and J is TRBJ2-2; the TRBD2 assignment by TCRdb is unverifiable without DNA. Germline assignment: CDR1 LGHNT and CDR2 FRNRAP. CDR3 length: 16 residues. CDR3: CASAGLAGAVAGELFF.

The chain uses TRBV7-2 and TRBJ2-3; without DNA, the TCRdb call of TRBD1 cannot be checked. In germline, CDR1 is SGHTA, CDR2 FQGNSA. This CDR3 comprises 16 residues. This CDR3 is CASSLAGGGGGATQYF. The variable domain in full, with the rest retrieved from reference TRBV7-2 and TRBJ2-3, is GAGVSQSPSNKVTEKGKDVELRCDPISGHTALYWYRQSLGQGLEFLIYFQGNSAPDKSGLPSDRFSAERTGGSVSTLTIQRTQQEDSAVYLCASSLAGGGGGATQYFGPGTRLTVL.

The J gene is TRBJ2-3, the V gene TRBV7-2; the TCRdb call, TRBD1, lacks DNA for checking. This CDR3 spans 16 amino acids. Germline V lookup: CDR1 SGHTA, CDR2 FQGNSA. The CDR3 loop is CASSLSSGGRTDTQYF.

The V call is TRBV5-1, the J call TRBJ2-7; there is no DNA to check the TCRdb D call of TRBD1. The CDR3 runs to 14 residues. Germline V gene data show CDR1 as SGHRS and CDR2 as YFSETQ. The CDR3 is CASSNSDSTYEQYF. The full variable domain, its missing parts supplied by reference TRBV5-1 and TRBJ2-7, is KAGVTQTPRYLIKTRGQQVTLSCSPISGHRSVSWYQQTPGQGLQFLFEYFSETQRNKGNFPGRFSGRQFSNSRSEMNVSTLELGDSALYLCASSNSDSTYEQYFGPGTRLTVT.

This chain joins TRBV19 and TRBJ2-7. The CDR3 covers 14 residues. Germline CDR1 is LNHDA and CDR2 is SQIVND (reference sequence). CDR3 sequence reads: CASSISRRSYEQYF.

The rearrangement joins TRBV25-1 to TRBJ2-1; TCRdb reports TRBD1, a call that lacks DNA to check it against. The CDR3 length is 15 residues. Germline values: CDR1 MGHDK, CDR2 SYGVNS. CDR3 residues: CASSDVRTGYNEQFF.

The chain carries TRBV6-5 and TRBJ2-3. This CDR3 is 17 amino acids long. The germline gives CDR1 MNHEY, CDR2 SVGAGI. The CDR3 sequence is CASSYSGRATGTDTQYF.